The count of the clone carrying this T cell receptor (beta chain) is one. What it binds is not known. CDR3 length equals 16 residues. Germline V CDR1 and CDR2: SGHDT, YYEEEE. V was clipped by 2 bases and J by 0 bases, with 14 bases between them. Use of 60 Vbeta and 13 Jbeta primers characterized the PCR. Using immunoSEQ multiplex PCR, the repertoire was profiled, and TCRdb retains in-frame clones only, with some absent. The repertoire holds about 210,000 clones, with about four fifths as singletons. This specimen belongs to a study of cytomegalovirus exposure and HLA in healthy donors. General study results and limits: Association with HLA alleles at 0.05 false discovery rate was found for 16,951 TCR beta sequences in a later analysis. A later analysis revealed that TCR association rates differed between HLA loci, peaking at DRB1 and bottoming out at HLA-C. It emerged from a later analysis that several of the most significant clusters appeared to be linked to common viral pathogens.

The chain employs TRBV5-6 and TRBJ1-2; no reliable D call. The source is a man aged 35-49 years in good health and CMV-seropositive. Sequenced: PBMCs. CDR3 protein: CASSFITSEANYGYTF. The DNA for the CDR3 is TGTGCCAGCAGCTTTATTACGAGTGAAGCTAACTATGGCTACACCTTC.